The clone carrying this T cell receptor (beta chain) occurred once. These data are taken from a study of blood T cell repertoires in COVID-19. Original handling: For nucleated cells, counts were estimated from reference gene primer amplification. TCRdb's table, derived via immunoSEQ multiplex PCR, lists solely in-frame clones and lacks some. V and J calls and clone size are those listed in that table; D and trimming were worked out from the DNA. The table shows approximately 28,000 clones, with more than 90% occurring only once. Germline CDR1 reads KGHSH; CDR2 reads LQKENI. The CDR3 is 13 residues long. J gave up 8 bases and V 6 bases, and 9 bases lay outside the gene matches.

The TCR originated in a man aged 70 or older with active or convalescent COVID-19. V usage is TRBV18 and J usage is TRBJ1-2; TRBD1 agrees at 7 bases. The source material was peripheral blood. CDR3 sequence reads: CASSNQGTVGYTF. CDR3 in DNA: TGTGCCAGCTCTAACCAAGGGACAGTCGGCTACACCTTC. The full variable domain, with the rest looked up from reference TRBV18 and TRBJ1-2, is NAGVMQNPRHLVRRRGQEARLRCSPMKGHSHVYWYRQLPEEGLKFMVYLQKENIIDESGMPKERFSAEFPKEGPSILRIQQVVRGDSAAYFCASSNQGTVGYTFGSGTRLTVV.